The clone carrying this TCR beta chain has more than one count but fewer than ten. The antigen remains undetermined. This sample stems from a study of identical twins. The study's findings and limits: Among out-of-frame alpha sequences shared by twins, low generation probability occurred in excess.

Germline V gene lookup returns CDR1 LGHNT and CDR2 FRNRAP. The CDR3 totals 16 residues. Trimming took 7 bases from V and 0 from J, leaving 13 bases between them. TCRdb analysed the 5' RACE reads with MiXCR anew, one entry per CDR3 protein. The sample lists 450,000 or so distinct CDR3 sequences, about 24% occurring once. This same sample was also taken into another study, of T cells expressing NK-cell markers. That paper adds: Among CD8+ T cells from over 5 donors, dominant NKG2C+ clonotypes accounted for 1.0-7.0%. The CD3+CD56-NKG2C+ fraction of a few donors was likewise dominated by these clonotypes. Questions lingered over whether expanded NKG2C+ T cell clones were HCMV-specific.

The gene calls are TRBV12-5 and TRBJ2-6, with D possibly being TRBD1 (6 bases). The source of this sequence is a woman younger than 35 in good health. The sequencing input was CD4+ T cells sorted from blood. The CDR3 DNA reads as TGTGCTAGTGCCCATACAGGGACCTCTGGGGCCAACGTCCTGACTTTC. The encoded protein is CASAHTGTSGANVLTF.